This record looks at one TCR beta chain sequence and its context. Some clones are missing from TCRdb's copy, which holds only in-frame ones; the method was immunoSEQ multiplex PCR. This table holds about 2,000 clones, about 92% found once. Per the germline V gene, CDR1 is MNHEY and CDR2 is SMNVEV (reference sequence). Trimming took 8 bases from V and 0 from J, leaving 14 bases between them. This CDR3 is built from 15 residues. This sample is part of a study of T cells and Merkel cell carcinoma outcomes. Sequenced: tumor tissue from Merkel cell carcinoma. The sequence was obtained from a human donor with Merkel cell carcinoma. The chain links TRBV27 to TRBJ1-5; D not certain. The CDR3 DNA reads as TGTGCCAGCTCCCCCCAGGCTTATAGCAATCAGCCCCAGCATTTT. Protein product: CASSPQAYSNQPQHF.